This T cell receptor (beta chain) was identified in a study of T-cell reconstitution after alpha-beta-depleted transplantation in children. There are many counts of this clonotype. This CDR3 is 10 amino acids long. Trimming removed 6 bases at V and 5 bases at J, with 4 bases between. Germline CDR1 reads SQVTM; CDR2 reads ANQGSEA. A TCRbeta library incorporating unique molecular identifiers was prepared. TCRdb called the PCR reads again in MiXCR, with one record for every CDR3 protein. The top ten hold approximately 23% of the sample, which has more than 20,000 distinct CDR3 sequences, 11% seen once. The J gene is TRBJ2-2, the V gene TRBV29-1; D remains unclear. Sample: PBMCs from the stem cell graft donor, taken from the stem cell graft. This TCR derives from a human donor who donated a stem cell graft to a child with chronic granulomatous disease. The CDR3 is CSVGTGELFF. CDR3 DNA sequence: TGCAGCGTGGGGACCGGGGAGCTGTTTTTT.